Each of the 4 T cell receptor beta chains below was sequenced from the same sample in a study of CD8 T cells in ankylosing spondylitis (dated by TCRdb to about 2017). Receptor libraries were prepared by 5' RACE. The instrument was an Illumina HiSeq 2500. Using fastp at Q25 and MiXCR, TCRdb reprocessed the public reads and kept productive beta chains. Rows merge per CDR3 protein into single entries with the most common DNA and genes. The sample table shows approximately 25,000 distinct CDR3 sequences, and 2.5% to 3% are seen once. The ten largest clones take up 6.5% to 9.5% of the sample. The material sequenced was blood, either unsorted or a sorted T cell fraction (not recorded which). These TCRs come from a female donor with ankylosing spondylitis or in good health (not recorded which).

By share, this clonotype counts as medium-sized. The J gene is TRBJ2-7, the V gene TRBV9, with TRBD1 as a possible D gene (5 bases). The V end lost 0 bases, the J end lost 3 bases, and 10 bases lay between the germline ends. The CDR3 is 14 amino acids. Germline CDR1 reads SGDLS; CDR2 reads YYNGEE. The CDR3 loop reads CASSVDVDNYEQYF. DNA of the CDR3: TGTGCCAGCAGCGTAGACGTGGACAACTACGAGCAGTACTTC.

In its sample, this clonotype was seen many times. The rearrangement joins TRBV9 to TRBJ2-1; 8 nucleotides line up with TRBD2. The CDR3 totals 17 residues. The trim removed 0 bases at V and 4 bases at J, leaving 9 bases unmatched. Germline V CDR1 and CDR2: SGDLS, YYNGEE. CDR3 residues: CASSVEVSGGVYNEQFF. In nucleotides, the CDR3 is TGTGCCAGCAGCGTAGAAGTGAGCGGGGGAGTGTACAATGAGCAGTTCTTC.

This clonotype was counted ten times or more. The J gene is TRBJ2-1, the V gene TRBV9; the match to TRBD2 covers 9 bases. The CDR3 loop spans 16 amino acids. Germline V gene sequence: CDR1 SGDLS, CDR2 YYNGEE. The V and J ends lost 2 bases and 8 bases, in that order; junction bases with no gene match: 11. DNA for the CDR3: TGTGCCAGCAGCGTGAGTAGCGGGAGCTCTCGCGATGAGCAGTTCTTC. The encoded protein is CASSVSSGSSRDEQFF. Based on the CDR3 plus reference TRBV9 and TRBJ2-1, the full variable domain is DSGVTQTPKHLITATGQRVTLRCSPRSGDLSVYWYQQSLDQGLQFLIQYYNGEERAKGNILERFSAQQFPDLHSELNLSSLELGDSALYFCASSVSSGSSRDEQFFGPGTRLTVL.

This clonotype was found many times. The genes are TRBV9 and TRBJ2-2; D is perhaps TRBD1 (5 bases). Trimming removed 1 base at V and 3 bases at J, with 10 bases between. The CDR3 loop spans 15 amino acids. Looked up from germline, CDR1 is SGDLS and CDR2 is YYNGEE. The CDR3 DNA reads TGTGCCAGCAGCGTACAGGGTAGGGACACCGGGGAGCTGTTTTTT. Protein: CASSVQGRDTGELFF.